This is a list of T cell receptor beta chains from one sample in a study of beta chain features in type 1 diabetes. Sequencing was performed with immunoSEQ multiplex PCR; in TCRdb, only in-frame clones are kept and a portion is missing. The table lists about 47,000 clones, approximately 40% of them singletons, with less than 0.15% in the top ten. The specimen was stem cell memory CD4+ T cells from blood. The receptors stem from a man aged 30-40 years with type 1 diabetes. The CDR3 runs from the conserved cysteine through the conserved F or W. A D gene is named only where the DNA matches it firmly. The listing skips clone size in some rows; elsewhere it reads once, few, many or a size class.

d_call	v_call	clone_size	j_call	cdr3_aa	cdr3_nt
TRBD1	TRBV28	once	TRBJ1-2	CASSWGGQGRYGYTF	TGTGCCAGCAGTTGGGGGGGACAGGGGCGCTATGGCTACACCTTC
NA	TRBV6-1	NA	TRBJ2-4	CASSEAPTSGNIQYF	TGTGCCAGCAGTGAAGCCCCCACCTCGGGAAACATTCAGTACTTC
TRBD1	TRBV15	NA	TRBJ1-2	CATSIAGTGGIYGYTF	TGTGCCACCAGCATCGCCGGGACAGGGGGCATCTATGGCTACACCTTC
NA	TRBV18	NA	TRBJ2-4	CASSPPGSEYKRLAKNIQYF	TGTGCCAGCTCCCCTCCAGGGTCGGAATACAAAAGACTAGCCAAAAACATTCAGTACTTC
TRBD1	TRBV6-6	NA	TRBJ2-7	CASSSLGQGIWEQYF	TGTGCCAGCAGTTCCTTGGGACAGGGAATATGGGAGCAGTACTTC
NA	TRBV28	NA	TRBJ2-2	CASSLEGLGGELFF	TGTGCCAGCAGTTTGGAGGGGCTCGGCGGGGAGCTGTTTTTT
NA	TRBV29-1	few	TRBJ1-5	CSVALNSNQPQHF	TGCAGCGTTGCCCTTAATAGCAATCAGCCCCAGCATTTT
NA	TRBV6-1	NA	TRBJ1-5	CASSALGDNQPQHF	TGTGCCAGCAGTGCACTCGGGGACAATCAGCCCCAGCATTTT
NA	TRBV2	few	TRBJ1-5	CASSELGRTNQPQHF	TGTGCCAGCAGTGAGTTGGGACGGACTAACCAGCCCCAGCATTTT
NA	TRBV18	NA	TRBJ2-3	CASSLVRGTDTQYF	TGTGCCAGCTCGTTAGTAAGAGGCACAGATACGCAGTATTTT
NA	TRBV6-4	once	TRBJ1-2	CASRDTGLGYGYTF	TGTGCCAGCAGGGACACAGGGTTGGGCTATGGCTACACCTTC
TRBD1	TRBV14	NA	TRBJ1-2	CASSQDPDRGEIVGYGYTF	TGTGCCAGCAGCCAAGACCCCGACAGGGGGGAAATTGTTGGCTATGGCTACACCTTC
TRBD2	TRBV9	NA	TRBJ2-1	CASATEIPGLAGGSSYNEQFF	TGTGCCAGCGCGACAGAAATACCGGGACTAGCGGGAGGGAGCTCCTACAATGAGCAGTTCTTC
TRBD2	TRBV11-2	NA	TRBJ2-3	CASSSGLAGVGTDTQYF	TGTGCCAGCAGCTCCGGACTAGCGGGAGTTGGCACAGATACGCAGTATTTT
NA	TRBV7-9	few	TRBJ2-5	CASSHPFGRVQETQYF	TGTGCCAGCAGCCATCCGTTTGGGCGGGTCCAAGAGACCCAGTACTTC
NA	TRBV18	NA	TRBJ1-2	CASSPNRVGRGYTF	TGTGCCAGCTCACCTAATCGGGTTGGAAGGGGCTACACCTTC
NA	TRBV19	NA	TRBJ1-3	CASKRRDTIYF	TGTGCCAGTAAAAGGAGGGACACCATATATTTT
TRBD2	TRBV4-1	NA	TRBJ2-5	CASSQDGGRAQTQYF	TGCGCCAGCAGCCAGGATGGAGGGAGGGCACAGACCCAGTACTTC
TRBD1	TRBV6-5	NA	TRBJ1-5	CASSWDSQQPQHF	TGTGCCAGCAGTTGGGACAGCCAGCAGCCCCAGCATTTT
NA	TRBV28	NA	TRBJ2-7	CASSTQGYEQYF	TGTGCCAGCAGTACCCAGGGTTACGAGCAGTACTTC
NA	TRBV6-5	few	TRBJ2-7	CASSYSYGGYEQYF	TGTGCCAGCAGTTACTCGTACGGAGGATACGAGCAGTACTTC
TRBD2	TRBV5-1	NA	TRBJ2-5	CASSPPLAGEYRQYF	TGCGCCAGCAGCCCGCCCCTAGCGGGAGAGTATCGGCAGTACTTC
NA	TRBV10-3	once	TRBJ2-7	CAISELAYEQYF	TGTGCCATCAGTGAACTAGCTTACGAGCAGTACTTC
TRBD2	TRBV5-1	few	TRBJ2-1	CASSLDGSGRGQFF	TGCGCCAGCAGCTTGGATGGTAGCGGGAGAGGGCAGTTCTTC
NA	TRBV7-3	NA	TRBJ2-1	CASSSLGEQFF	TGTGCCAGCAGCTCTCTAGGTGAGCAGTTCTTC